This passage covers 26 T cell receptor beta chains from one sample sequenced in a study of T cell changes during pregnancy in multiple sclerosis. TCRdb's copy holds only in-frame clones and misses some; the assay was immunoSEQ multiplex PCR. The table records about 38,000 clones, roughly 91% of them present only once. The specimen was CD4+ T cells from peripheral blood mononuclear cells, collected after pregnancy. The receptors come from a female donor in good health, enrolled as a control in a pregnancy study.

V is TRBV5-4 and J is TRBJ2-7; 14 bases are shared with TRBD2. The CDR3 sequence is 16 residues long. Germline V lookup: CDR1 SGHNT, CDR2 YYREEE (reference sequence). J lost 3 bases, V lost 4 bases, and 6 bases had no gene match. CDR3 sequence (DNA): TGTGCCAGCAGCCTAGGGACTAGCGGGGGAAACTACGAGCAGTACTTC. It is translated as CASSLGTSGGNYEQYF.

This CDR3 reads CASREWEGNEAFF. The CDR3 DNA reads TGTGCCAGCAGGGAGTGGGAGGGTAACGAAGCTTTCTTT. The J gene is TRBJ1-1, the V gene TRBV27; D uncertain. The CDR3 runs to 13 residues. V was clipped by 6 bases and J by 8 bases, with 16 bases between them. Germline-derived CDR1 and CDR2 are MNHEY and SMNVEV (reference sequence).

The V gene is TRBV12-5, the J gene TRBJ1-2; possible D gene TRBD1, 5 bases. With 0 bases removed from V and 3 bases from J, the gap between germline ends came to 14 bases. This CDR3 spans 16 amino acids. CDR1 is LGHNT, CDR2 FRNRAP, per germline. The CDR3 DNA reads as TGTGCTAGTGGTTTGGTAACGTTGGGGCGCGACTATGGCTACACCTTC. Its translation is CASGLVTLGRDYGYTF. Filled out from reference TRBV12-5 and TRBJ1-2, the complete variable domain reads DARVTQTPRHKVTEMGQEVTMRCQPILGHNTVFWYRQTMMQGLELLAYFRNRAPLDDSGMPKDRFSAEMPDATLATLKIQPSEPRDSAVYFCASGLVTLGRDYGYTFGSGTRLTVV.

V is TRBV11-2 and J is TRBJ1-4; a weak D match, TRBD1 (6 bases). The CDR3 consists of 17 residues. The V and J ends lost 5 bases and 5 bases respectively, with 21 bases between them. Germline-derived CDR1 and CDR2 are SGHAT and FQNNGV. This CDR3 is CASSKSNLQGTNEKLFF. The DNA of the CDR3 is TGTGCCAGCAGCAAAAGCAACTTACAGGGAACGAATGAAAAACTGTTTTTT.

The chain combines TRBV10-1 with TRBJ1-5, with 7 bases fitting TRBD1. V shed 3 bases and J 4 bases; nucleotides not matched to a gene: 3. The CDR3 spans 14 residues. Germline V gene lookup returns CDR1 WNHNN and CDR2 SYGVQD (reference sequence). CDR3 in DNA: TGCGCCAGCAGTGAAGGGACAGTTAATCAGCCCCAGCATTTT. It translates to CASSEGTVNQPQHF.

The chain links TRBV2 to TRBJ1-3; D remains unclear. Germline V gives CDR1 SNHLY, CDR2 FYNNEI. This CDR3 region has 15 residues. Trimming cost V 1 base and J 2 bases, with 9 bases left between them. In nucleotides, the CDR3 is TGTGCCAGCAGTGAAGGGACTCATCCTGGAAACACCATATATTTT. It encodes CASSEGTHPGNTIYF.

The chain recombines TRBV7-9 with TRBJ2-2; possible D gene TRBD2, 6 bases. The germline V gene encodes CDR1 SEHNR and CDR2 FQNEAQ (reference sequence). Trimming took off 5 bases at V and 7 bases at J, with 20 bases between the two ends. The CDR3 length is 16 residues. CDR3 in DNA: TGTGCCAGCAGCCCGAAACTCCGACTAGGAGGCGGGGAGCTGTTTTTT. As protein: CASSPKLRLGGGELFF.

This rearrangement joins TRBV14 to TRBJ2-1; D call uncertain. The germline V gene encodes CDR1 SGHDN and CDR2 FVKESK. The CDR3 is 12 residues long. Deletions cut 1 base from V and 6 bases from J, with 4 bases between. The CDR3 bases are TGTGCCAGCAGCCAAGCTCGCAATGAGCAGTTCTTC. Protein product: CASSQARNEQFF.

The V and J genes are TRBV11-3 and TRBJ2-5, with 7 bases that match TRBD2. The V segment lost 5 bases and the J segment 3 bases; nucleotides outside the gene matches: 12. The CDR3 has 16 amino acids. Germline V gene lookup returns CDR1 SGHNT and CDR2 YENEEA. This CDR3 is CASSANSGGIKETQYF. In DNA, the CDR3 is TGTGCCAGCAGCGCCAACTCCGGGGGGATTAAAGAGACCCAGTACTTC.

This chain links TRBV4-2 with TRBJ1-2; D perhaps matches TRBD1 (5 bases). From germline, CDR1 is LGHNA and CDR2 YNFKEQ. The CDR3 has 14 amino acids. V gave up 0 bases and J gave up 5 bases, with 10 bases separating them. The CDR3 nucleotides are TGTGCCAGCAGCCAAGATGGGGGGGATTATGGCTACACCTTC. This codes for CASSQDGGDYGYTF.

J is TRBJ2-2 and V is TRBV19; TRBD2 matches 9 bases. The CDR3 loop spans 14 amino acids. The germline CDR1 and CDR2 sequences are LNHDA and SQIVND (reference sequence). V shed 11 bases, J shed 4 bases, and the junction held 8 bases outside the gene matches. CDR3 amino acids: CAVSGSWGTGELFF. CDR3 nucleotides: TGTGCCGTTAGCGGGAGTTGGGGCACCGGGGAGCTGTTTTTT.

The V call is TRBV9, the J call TRBJ1-4; 7 nucleotides agree with TRBD1. There are 14 residues in the CDR3. Germline values: CDR1 SGDLS, CDR2 YYNGEE. Losses at the gene ends were 4 bases for V and 3 bases for J; bases not matched to a gene: 3. The CDR3: CASSQQGSNEKLFF. Written as DNA, the CDR3 is TGTGCCAGCAGCCAACAGGGGTCTAATGAAAAACTGTTTTTT.

The rearrangement joins TRBV19 to TRBJ1-5; D is ambiguous. The length of the CDR3 is 15 residues. Trimming removed 7 bases from V and 0 bases from J, with 13 bases in between. Germline-derived CDR1 and CDR2 are LNHDA and SQIVND (reference sequence). The CDR3 DNA follows: TGTGCCAGTACCTTCGACATAGATAGCAATCAGCCCCAGCATTTT. It specifies CASTFDIDSNQPQHF. The full variable domain, rest sourced from reference TRBV19 and TRBJ1-5, is DGGITQSPKYLFRKEGQNVTLSCEQNLNHDAMYWYRQDPGQGLRLIYYSQIVNDFQKGDIAEGYSVSREKKESFPLTVTSAQKNPTAFYLCASTFDIDSNQPQHFGDGTRLSIL.

This chain connects TRBV29-1 to TRBJ2-6; 7 bases fit TRBD1. J gave up 2 bases and V 5 bases, and 6 bases lay outside the gene matches. The CDR3 runs to 15 residues. Looked up from germline, CDR1 is SQVTM and CDR2 is ANQGSEA. This CDR3 is CSVFDRVAGANVLTF. In DNA form, the CDR3 reads TGCAGCGTTTTCGACAGGGTAGCTGGGGCCAACGTCCTGACTTTC.

The chain links TRBV29-1 to TRBJ2-7, with 7 nucleotides matching TRBD1. From germline, CDR1 is SQVTM and CDR2 ANQGSEA. This CDR3 spans 13 amino acids. After removal of 4 bases from V and 6 bases from J, the junction contained 9 bases not matched to a gene. The CDR3 region is CSVARQGVGEQYF. CDR3 in DNA: TGCAGCGTTGCACGACAGGGTGTAGGCGAGCAGTACTTC.

In DNA, the CDR3 is TGTGCCAGCAGACTGCCATCGGGGGGCAGTGAAAAACTGTTTTTT. Translating it yields CASRLPSGGSEKLFF. The chain recombines TRBV5-8 with TRBJ1-4, with TRBD1 as a possible D gene (6 bases). V gave up 5 bases and J gave up 7 bases, with 18 bases separating them. Germline V CDR1 and CDR2: SGHTS, YDEGEE. This CDR3 comprises 15 residues.

The chain has TRBV19 and TRBJ1-2; D is undetermined. V gave up 3 bases and J gave up 0 bases, with 2 bases separating them. The V gene's germline CDR1 is LNHDA and CDR2 SQIVND (reference sequence). The CDR3 consists of 12 residues. The CDR3 DNA reads as TGTGCCAGTAGTATCACTAACTATGGCTACACCTTC. Its translation: CASSITNYGYTF.

This chain uses TRBV20-1 with TRBJ2-2; no definite D call. The germline V gene has CDR1 DFQATT and CDR2 SNEGSKA (reference sequence). The CDR3 is 11 amino acids. For the CDR3, the DNA is TGCGCCAAGCTGGTCACCGGGGAGCTGTTTTTT. Amino acid sequence: CAKLVTGELFF.

Notes on this clone: In this CDR3 the conserved last residue, phenylalanine or tryptophan, is missing, so a read error is likely. V gene TRBV10-1 combines with J gene TRBJ2-2; D call uncertain. V was cut by 4 bases and J by 6 bases, with 6 bases left in between. The CDR3 totals 12 residues. Germline V gives CDR1 WNHNN, CDR2 SYGVQD (reference sequence). The CDR3 reads CASSVGSGELFS. Here the CDR3 DNA reads TGCGCCAGCAGTGTAGGGTCCGGGGAGCTGTTTTCT.

This chain links TRBV4-1 with TRBJ2-3; TRBD2 aligns across 9 bases. CDR1 is MGHRA and CDR2 is YSYEKL in the germline V gene. J gave up 2 bases and V 1 base, and 7 bases lay outside the gene matches. The CDR3 is 17 residues long. The CDR3, as DNA: TGCGCCAGCAGCCAAGGGGTTAGCGGGGGCCCCACAGATACGCAGTATTTT. As protein: CASSQGVSGGPTDTQYF.

The CDR3 loop reads CASSPQGGNSPLHF. The CDR3 nucleotides read TGTGCCAGCTCACCACAGGGGGGGAATTCACCCCTCCACTTT. This chain joins TRBV18 and TRBJ1-6, with D possibly TRBD1 on 6 matching bases. Looked up from germline, CDR1 is KGHSH and CDR2 is LQKENI. CDR3 size: 14 residues. The germline V and J ends were trimmed by 1 base and 7 bases, with 8 bases remaining between them.

The chain recombines TRBV7-9 with TRBJ2-7; TRBD2 aligns across 9 bases. In germline, CDR1 is SEHNR, CDR2 FQNEAQ (reference sequence). Germline trimming cut 3 bases from V and 1 base from J; bases unmatched to any gene: 7. This CDR3 spans 16 amino acids. CDR3 nucleotide sequence: TGTGCCAGCAGCTTGTTTGGCAGCGGGAGGTCCTACGAGCAGTACTTC. It encodes CASSLFGSGRSYEQYF.

This chain uses TRBV7-2 with TRBJ2-5, with D possibly matching TRBD2 (5 bases). V was cut by 5 bases and J by 5 bases, with 18 bases left in between. There are 15 residues in the CDR3. CDR1 is SGHTA, CDR2 FQGNSA, per germline. As DNA, the CDR3 is TGTGCCAGCAGCCTAGTGGGAGCATCCGTTGAGACCCAGTACTTC. Encoded protein: CASSLVGASVETQYF.

CDR3 coding DNA: TGTGCCAGCAGTTTAAGGCAGACGGGTATCAACGAGCAGTACTTC. Translation gives CASSLRQTGINEQYF. The rearrangement uses TRBV27 and TRBJ2-7; no clear D gene. Per germline, CDR1 MNHEY and CDR2 SMNVEV (reference sequence). The CDR3 is 15 amino acids. V lost 2 bases and J 5 bases, leaving 16 bases between the germline ends.

This clone appeared a single time. This sequence joins TRBV18 and TRBJ1-1, with D possibly TRBD1 on 5 matching bases. With 5 bases removed from V and 0 bases from J, the gap between germline ends came to 16 bases. The germline CDR1 and CDR2 sequences are KGHSH and LQKENI. The length of the CDR3 is 16 residues. CDR3 bases: TGTGCCAGCTCAAGAGGAGAGGCAGGGATGAACACTGAAGCTTTCTTT. It yields the protein CASSRGEAGMNTEAFF.

This clone was recorded only once. V usage is TRBV7-9 and J usage is TRBJ1-3; D is unclear. Germline V gene sequence: CDR1 SEHNR, CDR2 FQNEAQ (reference sequence). V lost 2 bases and J 4 bases, leaving 12 bases between the germline ends. CDR3 size: 15 residues. The CDR3 sequence: CASSLNAQIGNTIYF. CDR3 in DNA: TGTGCCAGCAGCTTAAATGCACAGATAGGAAACACCATATATTTT.